Following are 29 T cell receptor beta chains from one sample sequenced in a study of cytomegalovirus exposure and HLA in healthy donors. The PCR employed 60 Vbeta primers together with 13 Jbeta primers. Clones were sequenced by immunoSEQ multiplex PCR, and TCRdb holds only the in-frame ones, with some missing. Found here are some 250,000 clones, 82% of them singletons; the top ten hold around 5%. Sequences were obtained from PBMCs. All receptors derive from a woman in her thirties or forties in good health and CMV-seropositive.

The V gene is TRBV7-3, the J gene TRBJ2-1; TRBD2 aligns across 15 bases. Germline V gene data show CDR1 as SGHTA and CDR2 as FQGTGA. The junction had 5 bases not matched to a gene; V was cut back by 8 bases and J by 9 bases. This CDR3 contains 14 residues. CDR3 nucleotide sequence: TGTGCCAGCGGACTAGCGGGGGGGACGAGTGAGCAGTTCTTC. Amino acid sequence: CASGLAGGTSEQFF. Based on the CDR3 plus reference TRBV7-3 and TRBJ2-1, the full variable domain is GAGVSQTPSNKVTEKGKYVELRCDPISGHTALYWYRQSLGQGPEFLIYFQGTGAADDSGLPNDRFFAVRPEGSVSTLKIQRTERGDSAVYLCASGLAGGTSEQFFGPGTRLTVL.

The chain employs TRBV25-1 and TRBJ2-5; TRBD1 matches at 8 bases. Germline lookup yields CDR1 MGHDK and CDR2 SYGVNS. The CDR3 extends over 13 amino acids. V lost 3 bases, J lost 5 bases, and 2 bases stayed unmatched. The CDR3 sequence is CASSDSGGETQYF. DNA of the CDR3: TGTGCCAGCAGTGACTCAGGGGGCGAGACCCAGTACTTC.

V and J are TRBV15 and TRBJ1-6; possibly TRBD1 for D (5 bases). This CDR3 contains 18 residues. Germline-derived CDR1 and CDR2 are LNHNV and YYDKDF (reference sequence). The germline V and J ends were trimmed by 0 bases and 5 bases, with 17 bases remaining between them. In nucleotides, the CDR3 is TGTGCCACCAGCAGAGATTTGGTCAGGGAAAGTAATAATTCACCCCTCCACTTT. Translated: CATSRDLVRESNNSPLHF.

The chain recombines TRBV7-6 with TRBJ2-1; TRBD1 matches 11 bases. CDR3 length equals 15 residues. V trimming: 3 bases; J trimming: 7 bases; junction bases outside the gene matches: 5. CDR1 and CDR2 (germline): SGHVS, FNYEAQ. For the CDR3, the DNA is TGTGCCAGCAGCTTCGGGACAGGGGGTCGGAATGAGCAGTTCTTC. Protein sequence: CASSFGTGGRNEQFF.

This chain links TRBV5-4 with TRBJ1-4; 8 nucleotides line up with TRBD1. Germline CDR1 and CDR2: SGHNT and YYREEE (reference sequence). CDR3 length: 16 amino acids. V lost 0 bases to trimming and J lost 1 base; unmatched junction nucleotides: 2. Written as DNA, the CDR3 is TGTGCCAGCAGCTTGGCGGGGACAGGAACTAATGAAAAACTGTTTTTT. As protein: CASSLAGTGTNEKLFF.

The rearrangement uses TRBV19 and TRBJ2-5; D perhaps matches TRBD1 (6 bases). Germline values: CDR1 LNHDA, CDR2 SQIVND (reference sequence). Between the trimmed V and J ends, which lost 4 bases and 7 bases, there was a span of 19 bases. The CDR3 totals 15 residues. The CDR3 region is CASSRTGNLGGTQYF. The CDR3 region has the DNA TGTGCCAGTAGTAGAACAGGAAACCTAGGGGGGACCCAGTACTTC.

This chain connects TRBV27 to TRBJ2-2; TRBD1 matches at 7 bases. J gave up 5 bases and V 5 bases, and 2 bases lay outside the gene matches. This CDR3 comprises 13 residues. The germline V gene has CDR1 MNHEY and CDR2 SMNVEV (reference sequence). DNA of the CDR3: TGTGCCAGCAGTAACAGGGGAACCGGGGAGCTGTTTTTT. Its translation: CASSNRGTGELFF.

The chain joins TRBV9 to TRBJ2-1, with TRBD2 matching over 8 bases. The CDR3 is made up of 16 amino acids. The germline V gene encodes CDR1 SGDLS and CDR2 YYNGEE. The trim removed 1 base at V and 1 base at J, leaving 4 bases unmatched. CDR3 nucleotide sequence: TGTGCCAGCAGCGTAAAGGGACTAGTATCCTACAATGAGCAGTTCTTC. This gives the protein CASSVKGLVSYNEQFF.

The V and J genes are TRBV2 and TRBJ1-5, with D possibly TRBD1 on 5 matching bases. The CDR3 has 14 amino acids. CDR1 and CDR2 from the germline V gene are SNHLY and FYNNEI. V dropped 2 bases and J dropped 6 bases, with 11 bases sitting between them. The DNA of the CDR3 is TGTGCCAGCAGTGAACCTCAGGGATCTCAGCCCCAGCATTTT. Translation: CASSEPQGSQPQHF.

V and J are TRBV7-2 and TRBJ2-7; no reliable D call. Germline V gene sequence: CDR1 SGHTA, CDR2 FQGNSA. The V end lost 1 base, the J end lost 2 bases, and 12 bases lay between the germline ends. CDR3 size: 15 residues. The CDR3 sequence is CASSLGGSQTYEQYF. In DNA, the CDR3 is TGTGCCAGCAGCTTAGGCGGCAGCCAGACCTACGAGCAGTACTTC.

Details on this clone: The junction departs from germline at one end; a sequencing error may be responsible. This chain uses TRBV6-5 with TRBJ1-1; TRBD1 aligns across 7 bases. The CDR3 is made up of 15 amino acids. Germline V CDR1 and CDR2: MNHEY, SVGAGI. CDR3 DNA sequence: TGTGCCGGCAGAAACAACCCAGGGGGAAGAACTGAAGCTTTCTTT. This translates into CAGRNNPGGRTEAFF.

The J gene is TRBJ1-2, the V gene TRBV2; D is perhaps TRBD1 (5 bases). Trimming shortened V by 5 bases and J by 1 base, and 11 bases separated the two germline ends. CDR1 and CDR2 (germline): SNHLY, FYNNEI. The CDR3 has 14 residues. In nucleotides, the CDR3 is TGTGCCAGCAGTAAGGACATGGATAACTATGGCTACACCTTC. It encodes CASSKDMDNYGYTF.

The gene calls are TRBV5-5 and TRBJ2-7, with 8 bases aligning to TRBD1. This CDR3 contains 18 residues. The trim removed 2 bases at V and 3 bases at J, leaving 16 bases unmatched. The V gene's germline CDR1 is SGHKS and CDR2 YYEKEE (reference sequence). CDR3: CASSFEGHRTGLIYEQYF. CDR3 nucleotides: TGTGCCAGCAGCTTTGAGGGTCATAGGACAGGGCTCATCTACGAGCAGTACTTC.

The chain has TRBV10-3 and TRBJ1-2; D perhaps matches TRBD1 (5 bases). Deletions cut 3 bases from V and 4 bases from J, with 15 bases between. This CDR3 is 15 amino acids long. Germline V gives CDR1 ENHRY, CDR2 SYGVKD. This chain's CDR3 is CAISERGGQSYGYTF. DNA of the CDR3: TGTGCCATCAGTGAAAGGGGCGGACAATCCTATGGCTACACCTTC.

This clone occurred a few times. This chain uses TRBV14 with TRBJ2-5; D not certain. The CDR3 consists of 13 residues. The V gene's germline CDR1 is SGHDN and CDR2 FVKESK. V gave up 0 bases and J gave up 3 bases, with 5 bases separating them. Written as DNA, the CDR3 is TGTGCCAGCAGCCAAGACCTTAAAGAGACCCAGTACTTC. Residues: CASSQDLKETQYF.

The rearrangement joins TRBV7-9 to TRBJ1-2, with D possibly matching TRBD1 (6 bases). Germline CDR1 SEHNR, CDR2 FQNEAQ (reference sequence). Trimming left V 3 bases short and J 4 bases short, with 12 bases between. This CDR3 has 14 amino acids. CDR3 sequence: CASSFSGQSYGYTF. CDR3 DNA sequence: TGTGCCAGCAGCTTTAGTGGACAGAGCTATGGCTACACCTTC. The entire variable domain, with the rest obtained from reference TRBV7-9 and TRBJ1-2, is as follows: DTGVSQNPRHKITKRGQNVTFRCDPISEHNRLYWYRQTLGQGPEFLTYFQNEAQLEKSRLLSDRFSAERPKGSFSTLEIQRTEQGDSAMYLCASSFSGQSYGYTFGSGTRLTVV.

The chain uses TRBV6-6 and TRBJ1-5, with unresolved D. The CDR3 has 13 amino acids. V was cut by 6 bases and J by 0 bases, with 6 bases left in between. Germline V gene lookup returns CDR1 MNHNY and CDR2 SVGAGI (reference sequence). CDR3 DNA: TGTGCCAGCAGACTGATTAGCAATCAGCCCCAGCATTTT. Translated, it gives CASRLISNQPQHF.

The rearrangement joins TRBV19 to TRBJ1-3; possible D gene TRBD1, 6 bases. The CDR3 is 14 residues long. V shed 7 bases and J shed 0 bases, with 10 bases lying between them. Per the germline V gene, CDR1 is LNHDA and CDR2 is SQIVND (reference sequence). CDR3 nucleotide sequence: TGTGCCAGTAAGGTGGACAGCTCTGGAAACACCATATATTTT. Residues: CASKVDSSGNTIYF.

This sequence joins TRBV7-2 and TRBJ1-5; D is perhaps TRBD1 (5 bases). The CDR3 has 15 amino acids. Germline CDR1 and CDR2: SGHTA and FQGNSA. V was shortened by 2 bases and J by 1 base, with 9 bases between the two germline ends. The CDR3 reads CASSLQGISNQPQHF. CDR3 DNA: TGTGCCAGCAGCTTACAGGGTATAAGCAATCAGCCCCAGCATTTT.

V and J are TRBV6-1 and TRBJ1-5, with D uncertain. The CDR3 runs to 13 residues. Germline values: CDR1 MNHNS, CDR2 SASEGT. Trimming took off 2 bases at V and 4 bases at J, with 6 bases between the two ends. This CDR3 is CASSERGNQPQHF. In nucleotides, the CDR3 is TGTGCCAGCAGTGAACGGGGAAATCAGCCCCAGCATTTT.

V is TRBV27 and J is TRBJ2-3; no clear D. Germline-derived CDR1 and CDR2 are MNHEY and SMNVEV (reference sequence). CDR3 length equals 14 residues. The V end was cut by 3 bases, the J end by 0 bases, with 7 bases between. CDR3 DNA: TGTGCCAGCAGTTTCCCGTCTAGCACAGATACGCAGTATTTT. Protein product: CASSFPSSTDTQYF.

CDR3 sequence reads: CASSTGTGNTGANVLTF. In nucleotides, the CDR3 is TGTGCCAGCAGCACCGGGACAGGGAATACTGGGGCCAACGTCCTGACTTTC. This chain connects TRBV5-5 to TRBJ2-6; TRBD1 aligns across 9 bases. V dropped 4 bases and J dropped 2; count of bases not matched to a gene: 7. The germline V gene has CDR1 SGHKS and CDR2 YYEKEE (reference sequence). This CDR3 has 17 amino acids.

This clone was seen more than once but under ten times. The gene calls are TRBV10-3 and TRBJ1-1; 7 bases are a match to TRBD1. Germline CDR1 ENHRY, CDR2 SYGVKD. The CDR3 consists of 13 residues. The J segment lost 6 bases and the V segment lost 7 bases, leaving 8 bases of the junction unmatched. The CDR3 bases are TGTGCCATCACAGAGGACAGGATCGCTGAAGCTTTCTTT. It is translated as CAITEDRIAEAFF.

The chain employs TRBV19 and TRBJ2-2; TRBD1 aligns across 7 bases. The germline CDR1 and CDR2 sequences are LNHDA and SQIVND (reference sequence). The CDR3 contains 15 residues. Unmatched junction bases numbered 10, after V lost 8 bases and J lost 4 bases. In DNA form, the CDR3 reads TGTGCCAGTCGCGAAGGGACAGAGTTCACCGGGGAGCTGTTTTTT. Protein: CASREGTEFTGELFF.

V and J are TRBV15 and TRBJ2-5; maybe TRBD1 (5 bases). Germline V gives CDR1 LNHNV, CDR2 YYDKDF (reference sequence). Trimming pared 0 bases from V and 1 base from J, leaving 6 bases between. The CDR3 spans 14 residues. CDR3 in DNA: TGTGCCACCAGCAGAGATCAGGGCCAAGAGACCCAGTACTTC. It specifies CATSRDQGQETQYF.

This rearrangement joins TRBV27 to TRBJ1-5; weak D call: TRBD1 (6 bases). The ends were cut back, 5 bases at V and 3 bases at J, with 11 bases in the middle. In germline, CDR1 is MNHEY, CDR2 SMNVEV (reference sequence). The CDR3 loop spans 14 amino acids. CDR3 protein: CASSLQGANQPQHF. Here the CDR3 DNA reads TGTGCCAGCAGTCTACAGGGAGCCAATCAGCCCCAGCATTTT.

This chain joins TRBV5-6 and TRBJ2-1; TRBD1 is a possible D gene (5 bases). The CDR3 covers 17 residues. Deletions cut 3 bases from V and 0 bases from J, with 16 bases between. CDR1 is SGHDT, CDR2 YYEEEE, per germline. The CDR3 sequence is CASSYPQGLGSYNEQFF. The DNA for the CDR3 is TGTGCCAGCAGCTACCCCCAGGGTTTGGGCTCCTACAATGAGCAGTTCTTC.

The chain combines TRBV18 with TRBJ1-5, with TRBD1 matching over 8 bases. The CDR3 sequence is 16 residues long. CDR1 is KGHSH, CDR2 LQKENI, per germline. V was clipped by 5 bases and J by 11 bases; unmatched bases: 17. This CDR3 reads CASSSLGRTGFVAQHF. The CDR3, as DNA: TGTGCCAGCTCATCGTTAGGTAGGACAGGGTTCGTGGCCCAGCATTTT.

CDR3 DNA: TGTGCCAGTAGCCCCCCGGGACAGGGCTACACCGGGGAGCTGTTTTTT. It specifies CASSPPGQGYTGELFF. The chain employs TRBV19 and TRBJ2-2; 9 bases match TRBD1. There are 16 residues in the CDR3. Unmatched junction bases numbered 8, after V lost 6 bases and J lost 3 bases. Germline V gene sequence: CDR1 LNHDA, CDR2 SQIVND (reference sequence).